In this sample, the clone carrying this TCR beta chain is medium-sized. Its antigen is undetermined. Germline V lookup: CDR1 MNHEY, CDR2 SMNVEV (reference sequence). The V end was cut by 6 bases, the J end by 3 bases, with 12 bases between. The CDR3 contains 13 residues. This sample was taken from a study of siplizumab effects on memory and regulatory T cells. Cells from the mixed lymphocyte reaction underwent coculture for approximately 6 days at 37 degrees C. TCRdb keeps only in-frame clones here, not all; method: immunoSEQ multiplex PCR. The table records approximately 9,700 clones, about 46% of them present only once.

Sequenced material: CFSE-low (dividing) CD8+ T cells sorted from an allogeneic mixed lymphocyte reaction. V and J are TRBV27 and TRBJ2-7, with D perhaps matching TRBD2 (5 bases). The clonotype comes from a human donor in good health; the cells came from an allogeneic mixed lymphocyte reaction. CDR3 DNA sequence: TGTGCCAGCAGCCAAGTCGGAGGCTACGAGCAGTACTTC. Translation: CASSQVGGYEQYF.